This is a list of T cell receptor beta chains from one sample in a study of T cells in Graves' hyperthyroidism and ophthalmopathy. TCRdb reanalysed the multiplex PCR reads using MiXCR and keeps one entry per CDR3 protein. In the table there are over 500,000 distinct CDR3 sequences, more than 15% of which are singletons. Sample: blood. These receptors all stem from a woman aged 30 to 39 with Graves' ophthalmopathy. Each CDR3 is given without its conserved first and last residue.

TRBV28,ASSGYPRLAEGNSYNEQF
TRBV6-6,ASSYAGEVTGELF
TRBV20-1,SARVPGVQPQH
TRBV9,ASSGTRTGETQY
TRBV6-1,ASSNPLAFPYEQY
TRBV18,ASSPTRESDTQY
TRBV30,AWGRLGGTSNYGYT
TRBV19,ASSISGDAGAYEQY
TRBV28,ASSLGQGPHNEQF
TRBV5-1,ASSLISSYNEQF
TRBV7-2,ASSSSLTGLGGYT
TRBV10-3,AISAGLGGDTQY
TRBV28,ASRTPLTGVPNTEAF
TRBV12-3/TRBV12-4,ASSPTGITGLSYNEQF
TRBV27,ASSPTPPGGPHYGYT
TRBV7-9,ASSLEGRYYGYT
TRBV7-9,ASSSGTPTQY
TRBV15,ATSSPNGARVATGELF